This T cell receptor beta chain was sequenced during a study of T-cell memory formation after mild COVID-19. The overall study: Clusters were largely donor specific.

Between the trimmed V and J ends, which lost 0 bases and 6 bases, there was a span of 9 bases. CDR3 length: 13 amino acids. Constant-segment primers and 5'RACE yielded cDNA libraries for TCR alpha and TCR beta, each carrying sample barcodes and UMIs. MiXCR, run by TCRdb on the 5' RACE reads, gives a single entry per CDR3 protein. Of 150,000 to 200,000 distinct CDR3 sequences in the sample, 30% to 35% were seen once. A remark on this clonotype: The antigen is not known.

General study points: Pre-infection memory contained some responding clones, which suggested that cross-reactive memory had joined. CD4+ contracting clones were mainly CM and EM; CD8+ ones, EMRA.

The genes are TRBV12-3 or TRBV12-4 and TRBJ2-7; D remains unclear. The TCR was taken from an adult woman who had mild COVID-19 (a few samples of this study predate the infection). Cell type and time point are not known. What was sequenced was PBMCs or a T cell subset sorted from them (not recorded which). CDR3 DNA sequence: TGTGCCAGCAGTTTAGCACCAGTCAGCGAGCAGTACTTC. Translated, it gives CASSLAPVSEQYF.